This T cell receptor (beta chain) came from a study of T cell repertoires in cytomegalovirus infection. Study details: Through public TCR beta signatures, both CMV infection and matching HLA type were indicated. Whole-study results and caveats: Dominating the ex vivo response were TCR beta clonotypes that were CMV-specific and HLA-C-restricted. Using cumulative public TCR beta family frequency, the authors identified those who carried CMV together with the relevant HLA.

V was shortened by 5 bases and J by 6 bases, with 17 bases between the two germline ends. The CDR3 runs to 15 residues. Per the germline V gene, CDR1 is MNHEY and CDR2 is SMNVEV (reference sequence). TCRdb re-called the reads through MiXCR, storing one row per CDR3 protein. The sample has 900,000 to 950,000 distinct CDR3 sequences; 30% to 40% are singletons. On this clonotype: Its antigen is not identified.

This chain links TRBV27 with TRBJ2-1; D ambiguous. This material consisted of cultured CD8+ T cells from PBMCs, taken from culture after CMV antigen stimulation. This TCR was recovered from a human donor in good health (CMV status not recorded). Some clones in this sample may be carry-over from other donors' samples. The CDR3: CASSPGPWAGNEQFF. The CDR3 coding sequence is TGTGCCAGCAGTCCGGGCCCCTGGGCAGGCAATGAGCAGTTCTTC.